This T cell receptor (beta chain) was sequenced in a study of blood T cell repertoires in COVID-19. About the study: The origin of the acute and convalescent COVID-19 samples was the United States, Italy and Spain. PBMCs, B-cell-depleted T cells, or T cells provided the cDNA or gDNA that made up the material.

The CDR3 loop spans 11 amino acids. Germline V lookup: CDR1 SQVTM, CDR2 ANQGSEA. Trimming left V 4 bases short and J 8 bases short, with 11 bases between. Per the authors' pipeline: The assay estimated nucleated cells by amplifying reference gene primers. The assay was immunoSEQ multiplex PCR, and TCRdb's table has in-frame clones only and misses some. Clone size and the V and J calls come from that table; the DNA yielded D and trimming. The sample lists about 59,000 clones, more than 75% occurring once. This chain joins TRBV29-1 and TRBJ1-2; no clear D gene. Source material: peripheral blood. This receptor was identified in a man aged 55 to 70 with acute or convalescent COVID-19. CDR3 protein: CSVADPGGYTF. The CDR3 DNA sequence: TGCAGCGTTGCAGACCCGGGGGGCTACACCTTC. The full variable domain, rest sourced from reference TRBV29-1 and TRBJ1-2, is SAVISQKPSRDICQRGTSLTIQCQVDSQVTMMFWYRQQPGQSLTLIATANQGSEATYESGFVIDKFPISRPNLTFSTLTVSNMSPEDSSIYLCSVADPGGYTFGSGTRLTVV.